The rows below give T cell receptor beta chains drawn from one sample of a study of blood T cells in healthy people across ages. TCRdb ran MiXCR on the 5' RACE reads and lists one entry per CDR3 protein. The table includes just over 800,000 distinct CDR3 sequences, approximately 67% detected once. The sequenced sample was blood. The receptors come from a man aged 25 to 40 in good health. CDR3s include the opening cysteine and the closing phenylalanine or tryptophan. Fields, in order: D gene, clone size, J gene, V gene, CDR3 DNA, CDR3 protein. D genes are given only for firm matches. Clone size is not always given. Where it is, it says once, few, many or a class for expanded clones.

d_call: NA; clone_size: few; j_call: TRBJ2-7; v_call: TRBV12-3/TRBV12-4; cdr3_nt: TGTGCCAGCAGTCCCCTCCCCTACGAGCAGTACTTC; cdr3_aa: CASSPLPYEQYF
d_call: NA; clone_size: NA; j_call: TRBJ2-5; v_call: TRBV6-5; cdr3_nt: TGTGCCAGCAGTTACTCGGCGGGACGCGGGACCCAGTACTTC; cdr3_aa: CASSYSAGRGTQYF
d_call: TRBD2; clone_size: NA; j_call: TRBJ2-3; v_call: TRBV9; cdr3_nt: TGTGCCAGCAGCGTATCAGGGCGGGGGGGCACAGATACGCAGTATTTT; cdr3_aa: CASSVSGRGGTDTQYF
d_call: NA; clone_size: NA; j_call: TRBJ1-6; v_call: TRBV2; cdr3_nt: TGTGCCAGCAGTGATAGTGTAACGCTTGAGTCACCCCTCCACTTT; cdr3_aa: CASSDSVTLESPLHF
d_call: NA; clone_size: few; j_call: TRBJ2-7; v_call: TRBV15; cdr3_nt: TGTGCCACCGGGTCGGGTAGGAAAGACGAGCAGTACTTC; cdr3_aa: CATGSGRKDEQYF
d_call: NA; clone_size: NA; j_call: TRBJ2-3; v_call: TRBV7-6; cdr3_nt: TGTGCCAGCAGCTTAGCGGGAAGGGCGGTCGCGGATACGCAGTATTTT; cdr3_aa: CASSLAGRAVADTQYF
d_call: NA; clone_size: NA; j_call: TRBJ2-5; v_call: TRBV3-1; cdr3_nt: TGTGCCAGCAGCCAAGATGGCAGGGGGTATCGGGGGGCTGAGACCCAGTACTTC; cdr3_aa: CASSQDGRGYRGAETQYF
d_call: TRBD1; clone_size: NA; j_call: TRBJ2-7; v_call: TRBV7-3; cdr3_nt: TGTGCCAGCAGCTTGGTTGGGACAGGCACCTACGAGCAGTACTTC; cdr3_aa: CASSLVGTGTYEQYF
d_call: NA; clone_size: NA; j_call: TRBJ2-3; v_call: TRBV5-1; cdr3_nt: TGCGCCAGCAGCTTGAGTCATCCAAACACAGATACGCAGTATTTT; cdr3_aa: CASSLSHPNTDTQYF
d_call: NA; clone_size: few; j_call: TRBJ2-2; v_call: TRBV29-1; cdr3_nt: TGCAGCGCACACTACGCCGGGGAGCTGTTTTTT; cdr3_aa: CSAHYAGELFF
d_call: NA; clone_size: NA; j_call: TRBJ2-7; v_call: TRBV20-1; cdr3_nt: TGCAGTGCTAGGTACCACGACCACGAGCAGTACTTC; cdr3_aa: CSARYHDHEQYF
d_call: TRBD1; clone_size: once; j_call: TRBJ2-1; v_call: TRBV7-3; cdr3_nt: TGTGCCAGCAACTTAGACAGGGGTAATGAGCAGTTCTTC; cdr3_aa: CASNLDRGNEQFF
d_call: NA; clone_size: NA; j_call: TRBJ2-1; v_call: TRBV19; cdr3_nt: TGTGCCAGTACCCCGTTGTTGACGAACTCCTACAATGAGCAGTTCTTC; cdr3_aa: CASTPLLTNSYNEQFF
d_call: NA; clone_size: NA; j_call: TRBJ1-5; v_call: TRBV6-5; cdr3_nt: TGTGCCAGCAGTTCCTGGGCTGGAGGCAATCAGCCCCAGCATTTT; cdr3_aa: CASSSWAGGNQPQHF
d_call: NA; clone_size: NA; j_call: TRBJ1-6; v_call: TRBV9; cdr3_nt: TGTGCCAGCAGCGCTACAGGGTTTGTGGATTCACCCCTCCACTTT; cdr3_aa: CASSATGFVDSPLHF
d_call: NA; clone_size: few; j_call: TRBJ2-7; v_call: TRBV7-9; cdr3_nt: TGTGCCAGCAGCTTAGCGGCGATGTACGAGCAGTACTTC; cdr3_aa: CASSLAAMYEQYF
d_call: NA; clone_size: NA; j_call: TRBJ2-3; v_call: TRBV27; cdr3_nt: TGTGCCAGCAGTTACGGGGCCCGCACAGATACGCAGTATTTT; cdr3_aa: CASSYGARTDTQYF
d_call: TRBD2; clone_size: NA; j_call: TRBJ2-3; v_call: TRBV20-1; cdr3_nt: TGCAGTGCTAGAGAGGTTAGCGGGGGCACAGATACGCAGTATTTT; cdr3_aa: CSAREVSGGTDTQYF
d_call: NA; clone_size: NA; j_call: TRBJ2-1; v_call: TRBV5-1; cdr3_nt: TGCGCCAGCAGGTATGACAGAGAAGGTGAGCAGTTCTTC; cdr3_aa: CASRYDREGEQFF
d_call: TRBD1; clone_size: few; j_call: TRBJ1-2; v_call: TRBV2; cdr3_nt: TGTGCCAGCAGTGACGGACAGGGGACCTATGGCTACACCTTC; cdr3_aa: CASSDGQGTYGYTF
d_call: NA; clone_size: once; j_call: TRBJ2-3; v_call: TRBV6-5; cdr3_nt: TGTGCCAGCAGTTATGGACATAGCACAGATACGCAGTATTTT; cdr3_aa: CASSYGHSTDTQYF
d_call: TRBD1; clone_size: few; j_call: TRBJ1-5; v_call: TRBV27; cdr3_nt: TGTGCCACCATGAGAGAACCCGGGACAGGGAGCCAGCCCCAGCATTTT; cdr3_aa: CATMREPGTGSQPQHF
d_call: NA; clone_size: NA; j_call: TRBJ2-7; v_call: TRBV7-2; cdr3_nt: TGTGCCAGCAGCTTACATCAGGGTCCCTCCTACGAGCAGTACTTC; cdr3_aa: CASSLHQGPSYEQYF
d_call: NA; clone_size: NA; j_call: TRBJ1-1; v_call: TRBV12-3/TRBV12-4; cdr3_nt: TGTGCCAGCAGTACGACAGGCGTTGAAGCTTTCTTT; cdr3_aa: CASSTTGVEAFF
d_call: TRBD1; clone_size: NA; j_call: TRBJ1-2; v_call: TRBV29-1; cdr3_nt: TGCAGCGTCGGAGAACAGGGCAGGGGGCCCTATGGCTACACCTTC; cdr3_aa: CSVGEQGRGPYGYTF
d_call: NA; clone_size: NA; j_call: TRBJ1-5; v_call: TRBV27; cdr3_nt: TGTGCCAGCAGATCACTTGCAGGGGATCAGCCCCAGCATTTT; cdr3_aa: CASRSLAGDQPQHF
d_call: NA; clone_size: NA; j_call: TRBJ2-1; v_call: TRBV9; cdr3_nt: TGTGCCAGCAGACAGGGTGAGGGGGATGAGCAGTTCTTC; cdr3_aa: CASRQGEGDEQFF
d_call: NA; clone_size: NA; j_call: TRBJ2-7; v_call: TRBV6-2/TRBV6-3; cdr3_nt: TGTGCCAGCCAGGGGCGAAACTACGAGCAGTACTTC; cdr3_aa: CASQGRNYEQYF
d_call: NA; clone_size: few; j_call: TRBJ2-7; v_call: TRBV20-1; cdr3_nt: TGCAGTGCTACCCGGGACTTTGGGGGGTACGAGCAGTACTTC; cdr3_aa: CSATRDFGGYEQYF
d_call: NA; clone_size: NA; j_call: TRBJ1-6; v_call: TRBV27; cdr3_nt: TGTGCCAGCAGTTTAGTGGGCGGGGGCAGGAATTCACCCCTCCACTTT; cdr3_aa: CASSLVGGGRNSPLHF
d_call: NA; clone_size: NA; j_call: TRBJ2-1; v_call: TRBV9; cdr3_nt: TGTGCCAGCAGCGTTTCGTGGGATGAGCAGTTCTTC; cdr3_aa: CASSVSWDEQFF
d_call: NA; clone_size: NA; j_call: TRBJ2-5; v_call: TRBV2; cdr3_nt: TGTGCCAGCAGTAATACTGAGAGGGGGACCCAGTACTTC; cdr3_aa: CASSNTERGTQYF
d_call: NA; clone_size: NA; j_call: TRBJ2-7; v_call: TRBV20-1; cdr3_nt: TGCAGTGCTAGAAGCGGATCGGCAGGGGACTTCTCCTACGAGCAGTACTTC; cdr3_aa: CSARSGSAGDFSYEQYF
d_call: NA; clone_size: few; j_call: TRBJ2-5; v_call: TRBV20-1; cdr3_nt: TGCAGTGCGCCAGGGGCCTCCCAAGAGACCCAGTACTTC; cdr3_aa: CSAPGASQETQYF
d_call: NA; clone_size: NA; j_call: TRBJ2-1; v_call: TRBV29-1; cdr3_nt: TGCAGCGTTGGGCGGGGAGTACCCAATGAGCAGTTCTTC; cdr3_aa: CSVGRGVPNEQFF
d_call: NA; clone_size: NA; j_call: TRBJ2-1; v_call: TRBV7-9; cdr3_nt: TGTGCCAGCACCATACAGGGTTCTGGTTTTGTCGATGAGCAGTTCTTC; cdr3_aa: CASTIQGSGFVDEQFF
d_call: TRBD2; clone_size: NA; j_call: TRBJ2-1; v_call: TRBV29-1; cdr3_nt: TGCAGCGTTGTCGGGGCGGGGGACCTCTACGAGCAGTTCTTC; cdr3_aa: CSVVGAGDLYEQFF
d_call: NA; clone_size: few; j_call: TRBJ2-1; v_call: TRBV4-3; cdr3_nt: TGCGCCAGCAGCCAAGAACTTGGGAGGAATGAGCAGTTCTTC; cdr3_aa: CASSQELGRNEQFF
d_call: NA; clone_size: few; j_call: TRBJ1-2; v_call: TRBV6-6; cdr3_nt: TGTGCCAGCAGTCCGTCAACTGGCTACACCTTC; cdr3_aa: CASSPSTGYTF
d_call: NA; clone_size: NA; j_call: TRBJ2-7; v_call: TRBV7-2; cdr3_nt: TGTGCCAGCAGCGCCTCCGGGACAAACTACGAGCAGTACTTC; cdr3_aa: CASSASGTNYEQYF
d_call: NA; clone_size: NA; j_call: TRBJ2-7; v_call: TRBV20-1; cdr3_nt: TGCAGTGCTATCCCTTGTGGAGCCATACACGGGTACGAGCAGTACTTC; cdr3_aa: CSAIPCGAIHGYEQYF
d_call: TRBD1; clone_size: NA; j_call: TRBJ2-7; v_call: TRBV12-3/TRBV12-4; cdr3_nt: TGTGCCAGCAGTCCGAACGGACAGGGAGGCTCCTACGAGCAGTACTTC; cdr3_aa: CASSPNGQGGSYEQYF
d_call: NA; clone_size: few; j_call: TRBJ2-6; v_call: TRBV11-2; cdr3_nt: TGTGCCAGCAGCCCCGGGACGGTGAGCTCTGGGGCCAACGTCCTGACTTTC; cdr3_aa: CASSPGTVSSGANVLTF
d_call: NA; clone_size: few; j_call: TRBJ2-5; v_call: TRBV29-1; cdr3_nt: TGCAGCGTTGTAGGGGGGGAGACCCAGTACTTC; cdr3_aa: CSVVGGETQYF
d_call: TRBD2; clone_size: NA; j_call: TRBJ2-1; v_call: TRBV6-1; cdr3_nt: TGTGCCAGCAGGACTAGCGGGAAGAATGAGCAGTTCTTC; cdr3_aa: CASRTSGKNEQFF
d_call: NA; clone_size: few; j_call: TRBJ2-4; v_call: TRBV20-1; cdr3_nt: TGCAGTGCGCCTATGCAGGGTAAAAACATTCAGTACTTC; cdr3_aa: CSAPMQGKNIQYF
d_call: NA; clone_size: NA; j_call: TRBJ1-5; v_call: TRBV12-3/TRBV12-4; cdr3_nt: TGTGCCAGCAGCCCCGGTTGGTGGCCCCAGCATTTT; cdr3_aa: CASSPGWWPQHF
d_call: TRBD1; clone_size: NA; j_call: TRBJ1-1; v_call: TRBV7-2; cdr3_nt: TGTGCCAGCAGCTTAATGACAGGGAGTGAAGCTTTCTTT; cdr3_aa: CASSLMTGSEAFF
d_call: NA; clone_size: few; j_call: TRBJ2-3; v_call: TRBV29-1; cdr3_nt: TGCAGCGTTAGGATAGATACGCAGTATTTT; cdr3_aa: CSVRIDTQYF
d_call: NA; clone_size: few; j_call: TRBJ2-5; v_call: TRBV2; cdr3_nt: TGTGCCAGCAGTGGAGTTGGCTTCGATTGGGAGCAGTACTTC; cdr3_aa: CASSGVGFDWEQYF
d_call: NA; clone_size: many; j_call: TRBJ2-2; v_call: TRBV18; cdr3_nt: TGTGCCAGCTCACCCATTACACGGACCACCGGGGAGCTGTTTTTT; cdr3_aa: CASSPITRTTGELFF
d_call: NA; clone_size: NA; j_call: TRBJ1-6; v_call: TRBV4-2; cdr3_nt: TGTGCCAGCAGCCCAGAAGCCCTTTTGAGCTCCTATAATTCACCCCTCCACTTT; cdr3_aa: CASSPEALLSSYNSPLHF
d_call: NA; clone_size: NA; j_call: TRBJ2-3; v_call: TRBV6-2/TRBV6-3; cdr3_nt: TGTGCCACGGGGGTCGCAGATACGCAGTATTTT; cdr3_aa: CATGVADTQYF
d_call: TRBD2; clone_size: few; j_call: TRBJ2-1; v_call: TRBV24-1; cdr3_nt: TGTGCCACCAGTGACTGGACTAGCGTGAGGAACTCCTACAATGAGCAGTTCTTC; cdr3_aa: CATSDWTSVRNSYNEQFF
d_call: TRBD2; clone_size: NA; j_call: TRBJ2-1; v_call: TRBV20-1; cdr3_nt: TGCAGTGCTCAGAGCGGGGGAGGGGACAATGAGCAGTTCTTC; cdr3_aa: CSAQSGGGDNEQFF